This TCR beta chain originates from a study of blood T cell repertoires in COVID-19. This CDR3 has 15 residues. The germline V and J ends were trimmed by 1 base and 6 bases, with 15 bases remaining between them. CDR1 LNHNV and CDR2 YYDKDF come from the germline V gene (reference sequence). Profiling relied on immunoSEQ multiplex PCR, and the TCRdb table lists in-frame clones only, not all of them. The sample has fewer than 150,000 clones, 88% seen once. The sequence was collected from a middle-aged man with active or convalescent COVID-19. The V and J genes are TRBV15 and TRBJ2-5; weak D call: TRBD1 (5 bases). Specimen: peripheral blood. CDR3 in amino acids: CATSRVVQGWQTQYF. CDR3 coding DNA: TGTGCCACCAGCAGAGTGGTTCAGGGTTGGCAGACCCAGTACTTC.